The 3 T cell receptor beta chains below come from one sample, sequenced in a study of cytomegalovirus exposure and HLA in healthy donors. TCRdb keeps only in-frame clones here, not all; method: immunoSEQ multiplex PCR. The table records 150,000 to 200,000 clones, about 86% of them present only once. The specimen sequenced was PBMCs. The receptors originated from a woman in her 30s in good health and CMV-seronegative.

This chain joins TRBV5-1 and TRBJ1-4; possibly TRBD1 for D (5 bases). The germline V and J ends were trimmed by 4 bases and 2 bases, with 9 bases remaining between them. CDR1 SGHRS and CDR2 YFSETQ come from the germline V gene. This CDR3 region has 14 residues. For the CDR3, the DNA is TGCGCCAGCAGCCCCAGGGATACTAATGAAAAACTGTTTTTT. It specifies CASSPRDTNEKLFF.

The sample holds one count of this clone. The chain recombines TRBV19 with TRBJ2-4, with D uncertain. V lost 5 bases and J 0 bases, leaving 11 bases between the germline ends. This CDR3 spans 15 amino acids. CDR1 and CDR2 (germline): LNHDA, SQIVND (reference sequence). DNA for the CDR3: TGTGCCAGTAGTTCGCGTACCATAGCCAAAAACATTCAGTACTTC. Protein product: CASSSRTIAKNIQYF.

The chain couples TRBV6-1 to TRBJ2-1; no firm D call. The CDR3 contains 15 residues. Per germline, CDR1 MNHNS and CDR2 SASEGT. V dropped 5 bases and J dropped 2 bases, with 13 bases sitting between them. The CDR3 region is CASSLGIGPYNEQFF. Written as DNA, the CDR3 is TGTGCCAGCAGTCTGGGAATAGGCCCCTACAATGAGCAGTTCTTC.